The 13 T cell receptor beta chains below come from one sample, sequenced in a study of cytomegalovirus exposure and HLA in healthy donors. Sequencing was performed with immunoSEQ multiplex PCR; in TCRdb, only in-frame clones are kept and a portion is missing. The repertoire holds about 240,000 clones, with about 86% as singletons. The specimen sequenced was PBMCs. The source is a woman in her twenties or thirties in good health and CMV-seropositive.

In nucleotides, the CDR3 is TGCGCCAGCAGCTTGGTATCCGGGACTAGCGGGAGAAATGAGCAGTTCTTC. It is translated as CASSLVSGTSGRNEQFF. The chain links TRBV5-1 to TRBJ2-1, with 14 bases lining up with TRBD2. V shed 0 bases, J shed 7 bases, and the junction held 6 bases outside the gene matches. The CDR3 totals 17 residues. CDR1 and CDR2 from the germline V gene are SGHRS and YFSETQ.

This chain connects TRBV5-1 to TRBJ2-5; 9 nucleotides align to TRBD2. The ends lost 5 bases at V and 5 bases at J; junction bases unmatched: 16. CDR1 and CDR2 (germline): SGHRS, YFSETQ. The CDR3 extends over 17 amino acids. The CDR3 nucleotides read TGCGCCAGCAGGTACGGTAGCGGGAGTTATGGTCGGGAGACCCAGTACTTC. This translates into CASRYGSGSYGRETQYF.

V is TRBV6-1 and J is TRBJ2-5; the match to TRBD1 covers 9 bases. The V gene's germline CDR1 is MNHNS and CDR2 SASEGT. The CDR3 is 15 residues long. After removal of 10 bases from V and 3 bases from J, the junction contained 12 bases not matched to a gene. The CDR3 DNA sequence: TGTGCCACCTGGAATATTAGGACAGGGGAAGAGACCCAGTACTTC. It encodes CATWNIRTGEETQYF.

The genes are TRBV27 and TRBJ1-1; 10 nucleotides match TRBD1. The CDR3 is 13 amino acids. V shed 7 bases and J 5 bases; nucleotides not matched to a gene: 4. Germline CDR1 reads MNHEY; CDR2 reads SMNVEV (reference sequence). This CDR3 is CASTGQGSTEAFF. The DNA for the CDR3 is TGTGCCAGCACGGGACAGGGGAGTACTGAAGCTTTCTTT.

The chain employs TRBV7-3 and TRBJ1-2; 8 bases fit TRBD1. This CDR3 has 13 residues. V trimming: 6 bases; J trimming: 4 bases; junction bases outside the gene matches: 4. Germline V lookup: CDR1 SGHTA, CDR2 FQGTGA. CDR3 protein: CASSQQGGYGYTF. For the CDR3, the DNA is TGTGCCAGCAGTCAACAGGGGGGCTATGGCTACACCTTC.

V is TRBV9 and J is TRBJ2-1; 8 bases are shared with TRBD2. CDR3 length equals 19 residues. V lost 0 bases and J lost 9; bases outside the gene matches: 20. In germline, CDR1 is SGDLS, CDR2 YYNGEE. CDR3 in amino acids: CASSVAEGPGRGRPGEQFF. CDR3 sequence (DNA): TGTGCCAGCAGCGTAGCTGAGGGACCAGGGCGCGGGAGGCCTGGTGAGCAGTTCTTC.

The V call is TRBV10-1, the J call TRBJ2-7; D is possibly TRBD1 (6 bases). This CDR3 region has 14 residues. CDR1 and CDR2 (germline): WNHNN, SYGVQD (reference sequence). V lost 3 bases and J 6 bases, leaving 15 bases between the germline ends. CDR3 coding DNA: TGCGCCAGCAGTGACCGGGACACCCTGGGCGAGCAGTACTTC. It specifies CASSDRDTLGEQYF.

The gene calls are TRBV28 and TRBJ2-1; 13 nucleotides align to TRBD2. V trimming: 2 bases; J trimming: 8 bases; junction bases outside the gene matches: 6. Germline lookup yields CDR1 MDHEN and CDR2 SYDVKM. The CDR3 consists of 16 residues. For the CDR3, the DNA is TGTGCCAGCAGTTTAGTAACTAGCGGGAGGGCCGATGAGCAGTTCTTC. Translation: CASSLVTSGRADEQFF.

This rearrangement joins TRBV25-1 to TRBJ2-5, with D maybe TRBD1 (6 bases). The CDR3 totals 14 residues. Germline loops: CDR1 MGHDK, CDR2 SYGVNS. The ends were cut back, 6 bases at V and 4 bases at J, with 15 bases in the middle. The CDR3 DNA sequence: TGTGCCAGCAGGGGCAAGGGGGAGATAGAGACCCAGTACTTC. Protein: CASRGKGEIETQYF. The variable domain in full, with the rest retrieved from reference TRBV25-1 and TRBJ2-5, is EADIYQTPRYLVIGTGKKITLECSQTMGHDKMYWYQQDPGMELHLIHYSYGVNSTEKGDLSSESTVSRIRTEHFPLTLESARPSHTSQYLCASRGKGEIETQYFGPGTRLLVL.

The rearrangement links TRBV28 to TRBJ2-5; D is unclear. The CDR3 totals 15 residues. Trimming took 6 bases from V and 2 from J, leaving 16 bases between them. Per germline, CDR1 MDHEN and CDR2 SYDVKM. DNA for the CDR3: TGTGCCAGCAGACCCTATGAGTTCAGGCAAGAGACCCAGTACTTC. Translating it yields CASRPYEFRQETQYF.

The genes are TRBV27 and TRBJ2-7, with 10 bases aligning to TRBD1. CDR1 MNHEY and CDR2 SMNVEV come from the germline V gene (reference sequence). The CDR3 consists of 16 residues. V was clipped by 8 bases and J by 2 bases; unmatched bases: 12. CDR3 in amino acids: CASRGQGVYGTYEQYF. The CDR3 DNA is TGTGCCAGCCGCGGACAGGGGGTATACGGGACCTACGAGCAGTACTTC.

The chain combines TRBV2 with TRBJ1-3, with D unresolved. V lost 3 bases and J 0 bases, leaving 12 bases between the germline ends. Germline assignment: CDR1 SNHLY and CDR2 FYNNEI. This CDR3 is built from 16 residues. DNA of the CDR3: TGTGCCAGCAGTGAGGAGGCGCCCGGCTCTGGAAACACCATATATTTT. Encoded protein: CASSEEAPGSGNTIYF.

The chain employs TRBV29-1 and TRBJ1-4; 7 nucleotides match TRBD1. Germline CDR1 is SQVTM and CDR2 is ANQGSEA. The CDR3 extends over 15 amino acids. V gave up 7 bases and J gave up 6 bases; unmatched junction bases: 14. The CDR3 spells CSAGGIGGRDEKLFF. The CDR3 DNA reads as TGCAGCGCCGGTGGCATAGGGGGCCGGGATGAAAAACTGTTTTTT.